The text below deals with one T cell receptor beta chain. Which antigen it targets is not known. No per-base quality is available; no much larger clone lies one base away. This sample is part of a study of T cells after yellow fever vaccination (dated by TCRdb to 2018 to 2020). As for the study more broadly: The SMART-Seq v4 Ultra Low Input RNA kit was used to prepare libraries from fractions with low cell numbers. To track T-cell clones before and after primary and booster YFV17D yellow fever vaccination, bulk TCR alpha and beta repertoires were sequenced longitudinally. Two healthy male donors, one aged 18 to 29 and one aged 30 to 40 years, made up the cohort. Blood was collected at multiple timepoints before and after primary and secondary immunization, and bulk PBMC replicates and cell subsets were isolated.

Sequencing relied on an Illumina NovaSeq 6000. TCR cDNA was synthesized by 5'RACE template switching, through which a universal primer site and unique molecular identifiers were introduced. Priming of cDNA synthesis was performed from both the TCR alpha and TCR beta constant segments. Library amplification involved two PCR steps, and the second step added sample barcodes and sequencing adapters. Sequencing of libraries was done on Illumina HiSeq 2500 (2x100 bp) or NovaSeq (2x150 bp). The original methods were these. Reads were demultiplexed and collapsed into UMI consensus sequences with MIGEC, and V(D)J alignment was performed with MiXCR. Using edgeR on replicate PBMC samples, clonotypes were called vaccine-responding if FDR was below 0.01 and the log2 fold change was above 5 up to day 15. Each bulk clonotype received a CD4 or CD8 identity based on whether the sequenced CD4 or CD8 repertoire contained that clonotype at higher abundance. The public reads were reprocessed in TCRdb via fastp at Q25 and MiXCR, keeping in-frame beta chains. For every CDR3 protein sequence, its rows merge into one entry that carries the most common genes and DNA. The V and J calls, along with clone size, are taken from TCRdb and not from the paper's own processing. This sample gives 400,000 to 450,000 distinct CDR3 sequences in total; under 20% of them show up just once. The leading ten clones occupy about a sixth of the sample.

The treatment or condition label here, explained by the study, means: live attenuated yellow fever vaccine strain. At every blood-draw timepoint, two biological replicates of bulk PBMCs were collected. PBMCs were isolated from peripheral blood using a standard Ficoll-Paque protocol. TriZol was used to extract RNA from bulk PBMCs, CD4 and CD8 fractions, and dextramer-positive and dextramer-negative fractions. Results and caveats for the whole study, not just this receptor: Only two donors were included in the study, so the extent to which the findings can be generalized is limited. A small fraction of clonotypes showed up in both the CD4 and CD8 compartments, probably as a result of convergent recombination. FACS-sorted repertoires could contain abundant contaminating clonotypes from the bulk population, so computational filtering was required. Compared with the primary T-cell response, the secondary T-cell response was faster but weaker, reaching its peak on day 5 rather than on day 15. After the booster, most clones that had expanded after primary vaccination were detected again (about 97% of CD4 and more than 80% of CD8), suggesting broad maintenance of memory.

The sequence derives from a man aged 18 to 29 who received the YFV17D yellow fever vaccine. Material: PBMCs, obtained before the yellow fever booster vaccination.

The DNA sequence follows: TGCGCCAGCAGCCGGGACGGCCTGATGGCGGATTATGGCTACACCTTC. The encoded protein is CASSRDGLMADYGYTF. The sequence joins TRBV5-1 to TRBJ1-2; the D gene is perhaps TRBD1, from 5 matching bases. The germline ends are 21 bases apart after V is trimmed by 4 bases and J by 5 bases. In the germline V gene, CDR1 corresponds to SGHRS and CDR2 to YFSETQ. Counted from cysteine to phenylalanine, this CDR3 has 16 amino acids. The only DNA kept is the CDR3, 48 bases in frame from the first base.